The clone carrying this T cell receptor (beta chain) has at least ten counts. Germline V CDR1 and CDR2: MGHDK, SYGVNS. Trimming left V 3 bases short and J 5 bases short, with 10 bases between. The CDR3 has 13 residues. The data originate from a study of T-cell reconstitution after alpha-beta-depleted transplantation in children. A library of TCRbeta sequences, prepared with unique molecular identifiers, was generated. TCRdb ran MiXCR on the PCR reads and lists one entry per CDR3 protein. Of about 91,000 distinct CDR3 sequences listed, 7% to 10% are singletons. This TCR derives from a human donor who donated a stem cell graft to a child with congenital amegakaryocytic thrombocytopenia. The specimen comprised PBMCs from the stem cell graft donor, sampled from the stem cell graft. The V call is TRBV25-1, the J call TRBJ1-2; D is undetermined. DNA for the CDR3: TGTGCCAGCAGTGATCGAGGATTATATGGCTACACCTTC. This codes for CASSDRGLYGYTF.